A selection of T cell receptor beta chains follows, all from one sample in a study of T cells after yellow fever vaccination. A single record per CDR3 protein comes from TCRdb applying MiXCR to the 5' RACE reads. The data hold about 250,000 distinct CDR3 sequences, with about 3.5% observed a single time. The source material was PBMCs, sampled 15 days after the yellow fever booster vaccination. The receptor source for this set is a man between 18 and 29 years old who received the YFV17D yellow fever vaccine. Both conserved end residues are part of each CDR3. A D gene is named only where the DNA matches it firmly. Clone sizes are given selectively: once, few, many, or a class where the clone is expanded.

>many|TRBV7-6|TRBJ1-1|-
TGTGCCAGCAGCGTAGGTGCAGGGGCAGCGAACACTGAAGCTTTCTTT
CASSVGAGAANTEAFF
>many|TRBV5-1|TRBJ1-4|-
TGCGCCAGCAGCTTGGCCTTACAGAGTAATGAAAAACTGTTTTTT
CASSLALQSNEKLFF
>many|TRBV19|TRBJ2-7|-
TGTGCCAGTAGTATAGGCTACGAGCAGTACTTC
CASSIGYEQYF
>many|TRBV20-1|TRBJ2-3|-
TGCAGTGCTTGGGGAACGGGACGGCGGGGATATCCCACAGATACGCAGTATTTT
CSAWGTGRRGYPTDTQYF
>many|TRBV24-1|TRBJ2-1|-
TGTGCCACCAGTGATTTGCAAGATGAGCAGTTCTTC
CATSDLQDEQFF
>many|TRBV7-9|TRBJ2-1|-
TGTGCCAGCAGCTTATTTAGCCGTAGAGGCTTCCGTGACTTCTCCTACAATGAGCAGTTCTTC
CASSLFSRRGFRDFSYNEQFF
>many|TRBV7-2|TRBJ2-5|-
TGTGCCAGCAGCCCGCCCAGCCCCCAAGAGACCCAGTACTTC
CASSPPSPQETQYF
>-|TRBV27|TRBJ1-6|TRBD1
TGTGCCAGCAGTTTTATAACAGGGGCTAATTCACCCCTCCACTTT
CASSFITGANSPLHF
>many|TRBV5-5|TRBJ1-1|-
TGTGCCAGCAGCTTGGCTGCGGGTTCCACTGAAGCTTTCTTT
CASSLAAGSTEAFF
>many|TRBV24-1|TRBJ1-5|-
TGTGCCACCAGTGGAATCAGGGGTTGGCCCCAGCATTTT
CATSGIRGWPQHF
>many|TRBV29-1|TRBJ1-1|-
TGCAGCGTTGTTGGGGTGGACACTGAAGCTTTCTTT
CSVVGVDTEAFF
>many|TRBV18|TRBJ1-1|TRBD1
TGTGCCAGCTCACCCTCGGACAGGGGGCAGGCTTTCTTT
CASSPSDRGQAFF
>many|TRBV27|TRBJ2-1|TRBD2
TGTGCCAGCATCCAGCGGGGGGAGTTCGGTGAGCAGTTCTTC
CASIQRGEFGEQFF
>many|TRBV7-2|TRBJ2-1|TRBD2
TGTGCCGTGCAACTAGCGGGGTTACCCAATGAGCAGTTCTTC
CAVQLAGLPNEQFF
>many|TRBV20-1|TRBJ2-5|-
TGCAGTGCCGCCAGGCAGCGAGAGACCCAGTACTTC
CSAARQRETQYF
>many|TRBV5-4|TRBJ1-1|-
TGTGCCAGCAGCTTCGACAGTTTCAACACTGAAGCTTTCTTT
CASSFDSFNTEAFF
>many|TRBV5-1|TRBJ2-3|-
TGCGCCAGCGGGGGCGGTGTCACAGATACGCAGTATTTT
CASGGGVTDTQYF
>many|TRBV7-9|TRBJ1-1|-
TGTGCCAGCAACTTGGGTGGGACTGAAGCTTTCTTT
CASNLGGTEAFF
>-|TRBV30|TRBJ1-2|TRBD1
TGTGCCTGGAGTTCCGACAGGGGGCGAGATGGCTACACCTTC
CAWSSDRGRDGYTF
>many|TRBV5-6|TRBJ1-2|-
TGTGCCAGCAGCTTGATCAAAGTTGGCTACACCTTC
CASSLIKVGYTF
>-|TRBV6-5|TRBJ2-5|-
TGTGCCAGCAGTTACGGGATCCAAGAGACCCAGTACTTC
CASSYGIQETQYF
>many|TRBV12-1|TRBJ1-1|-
TGTGCCAGCAGCCCCTCCCGTCCAGGGGGTAGGAACACTGAAGCTTTCTTT
CASSPSRPGGRNTEAFF
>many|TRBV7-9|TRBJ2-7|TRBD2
TGTGCCAGCAGCACGGGGGGGTACGAGCAGTACTTC
CASSTGGYEQYF
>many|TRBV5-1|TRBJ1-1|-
TGCGCCAGCAGCTTGGGTGAGGTGAACACTGAAGCTTTCTTT
CASSLGEVNTEAFF
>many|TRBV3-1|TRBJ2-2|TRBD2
TGTGCCAGCAGCCAAGATTTGCCGGGGGGGCCGAGTACCGGGGAGCTGTTTTTT
CASSQDLPGGPSTGELFF
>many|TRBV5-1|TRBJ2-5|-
TGCGCCAGCAGCTTGGAAAATGAAGAGACCCAGTACTTC
CASSLENEETQYF
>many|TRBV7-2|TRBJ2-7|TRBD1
TGTGCCAGCAGCCGCCCAGGGGGCTCCTACGAGCAGTACTTC
CASSRPGGSYEQYF
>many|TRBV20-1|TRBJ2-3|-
TGCGCCCCTCGGGGGCTGGGGACAGATACGCAGTATTTT
CAPRGLGTDTQYF
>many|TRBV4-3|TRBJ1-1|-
TGCGCCAGCAGCCAATTACAGAACACTGAAGCTTTCTTT
CASSQLQNTEAFF
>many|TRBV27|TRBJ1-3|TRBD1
TGTGCCAGCAGGCAACAGGGGGCTGGAAACACCATATATTTT
CASRQQGAGNTIYF
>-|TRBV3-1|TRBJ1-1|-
TGTGCCTGCTGCAGACAGGTTCCTAGTGAAGCTTTCTTT
CACCRQVPSEAFF
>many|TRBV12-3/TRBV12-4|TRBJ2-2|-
TGTGCCAGCAGTTTACGGGGGGAGCTGTTTTTT
CASSLRGELFF
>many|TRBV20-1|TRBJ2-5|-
TGCAGTGCTAGGGGGCGGGGACATATGCGGGAGACCCAGTACTTC
CSARGRGHMRETQYF
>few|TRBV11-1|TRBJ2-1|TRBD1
TGTGCCAGCAGCTTAAGGCGGGACAGGAACTACAATGAGCAGTTCTTC
CASSLRRDRNYNEQFF
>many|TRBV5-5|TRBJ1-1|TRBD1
TGTGCCAGCAAGAAACAGGGGGGCACTGAAGCTTTCTTT
CASKKQGGTEAFF
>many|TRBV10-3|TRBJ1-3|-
TGTGCCGCCGATTCTGGAAACACCATATATTTT
CAADSGNTIYF
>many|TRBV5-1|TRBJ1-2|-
TGCGCCAGCAGTTTCGACGGGGGATATGGCTACACCTTC
CASSFDGGYGYTF
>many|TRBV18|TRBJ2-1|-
TGTGCCAGCTCACCACCGGGCAGTCGCCATGAGCAGTTCTTC
CASSPPGSRHEQFF
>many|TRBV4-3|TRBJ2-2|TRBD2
TGCGCCAGCAGCCAAGACCCGCCCCCTAGCGGGGGGCCTCCCAGCACCGGGGAGCTGTTTTTT
CASSQDPPPSGGPPSTGELFF
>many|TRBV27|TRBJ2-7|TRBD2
TGTGCCAGCAGTTCCTCGACTAGCTCGTACGAGCAGTACTTC
CASSSSTSSYEQYF
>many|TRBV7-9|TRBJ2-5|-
TGTGCCAGCGTCTATGGCCAAGAGACCCAGTACTTC
CASVYGQETQYF
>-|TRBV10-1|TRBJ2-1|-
TGCGCCAGCAGTGAACCCAGCAAGAGGAATGAGCAGTTCTTC
CASSEPSKRNEQFF
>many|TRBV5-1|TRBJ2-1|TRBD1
TGCGCCAGCAGCACCGCAGGGGGTCAGTTCTTC
CASSTAGGQFF
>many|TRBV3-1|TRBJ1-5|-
TGTGCCAGCAGCCCAGGGGTGCCCGGCAATCAGCCCCAGCATTTT
CASSPGVPGNQPQHF
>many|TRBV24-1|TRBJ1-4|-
TGTGCCACCAGTGCCCAGGACAGAACTAATGAAAAACTGTTTTTT
CATSAQDRTNEKLFF
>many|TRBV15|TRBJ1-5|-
TGTGCCACCAGCAGAGATAGGAATCAGCCCCAGCATTTT
CATSRDRNQPQHF